This T cell receptor (beta chain) is from a study of T-cell reconstitution after alpha-beta-depleted transplantation in children. Whole-study findings and limits: At day 60, the high TCRbeta diversity found in some patients originated from recipient T cells and thymic progenitors that had survived. Reportedly, roughly two months post-transplant, alpha-beta T cells arose from several hundred expanded graft clones. It was newly produced T cells that mostly accounted for T-cell counts and diversity one year after transplant.

For TCRbeta, the library was prepared with unique molecular identifiers. From the PCR reads, TCRdb called clonotypes with MiXCR, one entry per CDR3 protein. Among a few hundred thousand distinct CDR3 sequences listed, about a quarter were seen once. This clonotype was found a few times. What it binds is unknown. V lost 5 bases and J lost 1, with 17 bases in between. The germline V gene has CDR1 MNHEY and CDR2 SMNVEV (reference sequence). This CDR3 has 16 amino acids. The clonotype was recovered from a boy under three years old with Wiskott-Aldrich syndrome, due to receive a stem cell transplant. The sample consisted of PBMCs, taken before TCRalphabeta/CD19-depleted stem cell transplant. The chain employs TRBV27 and TRBJ1-1, with D unresolved. The CDR3: CASSPLMNVWNTEAFF. Written as DNA, the CDR3 is TGTGCCAGCAGTCCTCTGATGAATGTGTGGAACACTGAAGCTTTCTTT.